Listed below are T cell receptor beta chains from one sample, sequenced in a study of T-cell memory formation after mild COVID-19. TCRdb analysed the 5' RACE reads with MiXCR anew, one entry per CDR3 protein. The table records under 200,000 distinct CDR3 sequences, roughly 11% of them present only once. Specimen: PBMCs or a T cell subset sorted from them (not recorded which). The receptors derive from a man between 18 and 35 years old who had mild COVID-19 (a few samples of this study predate the infection). Cell type and time point are not known. The CDR3 runs from the conserved cysteine through the conserved F or W. Each record gives: D gene, clone size, J gene, V gene, CDR3 DNA, CDR3 protein. A D gene is named only where the DNA matches it firmly. The size entry is marked missing in some rows and otherwise reads once, few, many or a size class.

-,few,TRBJ2-6,TRBV6-2/TRBV6-3,TGTGCCAGCGGGGAAAGCGGGGCCAACGTCCTGACTTTC,CASGESGANVLTF
-,few,TRBJ1-5,TRBV6-2/TRBV6-3,TGTGCCAGCAGGGATCAATCGGGCAATCAGCCCCAGCATTTT,CASRDQSGNQPQHF
-,-,TRBJ1-5,TRBV7-9,TGTGCCAGCAGCTACGCGGGGACGCAGCCCCAGCATTTT,CASSYAGTQPQHF
TRBD2,few,TRBJ2-2,TRBV7-2,TGTGCCAGCAGCTCGGGACTAGCGAATGCCGGGGAGCTGTTTTTT,CASSSGLANAGELFF
TRBD1,few,TRBJ1-4,TRBV7-9,TGTGCCAGCAGCTTAGGGGACAGCATGACAACTAATGAAAAACTGTTTTTT,CASSLGDSMTTNEKLFF
TRBD2,few,TRBJ2-3,TRBV2,TGTGCCAGCAGCCTCACTAGCGAGGGAAGGCAGTATTTT,CASSLTSEGRQYF
-,few,TRBJ2-2,TRBV10-3,TGTGCCATCAGTGAGATTTCCGGGTCGAACACCGGGGAGCTGTTTTTT,CAISEISGSNTGELFF
-,many,TRBJ1-2,TRBV5-8,TGTGCCAGCAGCTTGGACAGTAACTATGGCTACACCTTC,CASSLDSNYGYTF
-,-,TRBJ1-1,TRBV7-6,TGTGCCAGCAGCGCTGGGCGGGCGTCTGAAGCTTTCTTT,CASSAGRASEAFF
TRBD2,-,TRBJ2-5,TRBV20-1,TGCAGTGCCAGACTAGCGGAAGAGACCCAGTACTTC,CSARLAEETQYF
-,few,TRBJ2-2,TRBV6-2/TRBV6-3,TGTGCCAGCAGTTATGGCCGGACCGGGGAGCTGTTTTTT,CASSYGRTGELFF
-,few,TRBJ2-5,TRBV20-1,TGCAGTGCTAGGGAGACTCTGGAGACCCAGTACTTC,CSARETLETQYF
-,-,TRBJ2-5,TRBV5-4,TGTGCCAGCAGCTTGGCCGGGCGAAGGGAGACCCAGTACTTC,CASSLAGRRETQYF
-,few,TRBJ2-7,TRBV27,TGTGCCAGCCGCTACCAGGGGACCTACGAGCAGTACTTC,CASRYQGTYEQYF
-,few,TRBJ1-1,TRBV4-3,TGCGCCAGCAGCCAAGGTGAAGGGGCGCTTGTTTTCTTT,CASSQGEGALVFF
-,many,TRBJ2-5,TRBV15,TGTGCCACCAGCAGAGATCACTGGGGTCAAGAGACCCAGTACTTC,CATSRDHWGQETQYF
-,-,TRBJ1-5,TRBV9,TGTGCCGTATGGGGACGGAACTATAGCAATCAGCCCCAGCATTTT,CAVWGRNYSNQPQHF
-,few,TRBJ1-6,TRBV4-1,TGCGCCAGCAGCTTCCTCGGGGCAGAGAGTAATTCACCCCTCCACTTT,CASSFLGAESNSPLHF
TRBD1,few,TRBJ1-1,TRBV30,TGTGCCTGGAGTCCGATAGACAGGGTCGGCGCTGAAGCTTTCTTT,CAWSPIDRVGAEAFF
TRBD2,-,TRBJ2-3,TRBV7-2,TGTGCCAGCAGGGTTGGGGGACTAGCGGACACAGATACGCAGTATTTT,CASRVGGLADTDTQYF
TRBD1,few,TRBJ1-6,TRBV20-1,TGCAGTGCTAGAACCGGGACAGGGAATTCACCCCTCCACTTT,CSARTGTGNSPLHF
TRBD2,-,TRBJ2-3,TRBV4-3,TGCGCCAGCAGCCAAGACACTAGCGGGAGAGATACGCAGTATTTT,CASSQDTSGRDTQYF
-,few,TRBJ2-7,TRBV2,TGTGCCAGCAGTGAACAGGGGACTCACTACGAGCAGTACTTC,CASSEQGTHYEQYF
TRBD1,-,TRBJ1-1,TRBV12-3/TRBV12-4,TGTGCCAGCAGTCTCGCCGGGACAGGGAATTTTGAAGCTTTCTTT,CASSLAGTGNFEAFF
-,-,TRBJ1-2,TRBV7-9,TGTGCCAGCAGCTTAAAGGGAACTCTTGGCTACACCTTC,CASSLKGTLGYTF
TRBD1,few,TRBJ2-2,TRBV28,TGTGCCAGCAACCCAGACAGGGCTATCACCGGGGAGCTGTTTTTT,CASNPDRAITGELFF
-,many,TRBJ2-5,TRBV7-2,TGTGCCAGCAGCTTAGGTGGGACATCGAGGAGGGAGACCCAGTACTTC,CASSLGGTSRRETQYF
-,-,TRBJ2-1,TRBV19,TGTGCCAGTAGTATCGGGTTTGGGGCGAGCTCCTACAATGAGCAGTTCTTC,CASSIGFGASSYNEQFF
-,-,TRBJ2-5,TRBV12-3/TRBV12-4,TGTGCCAGCAGTTTAGCGCTAGAGGGGCGAGAGACCCAGTACTTC,CASSLALEGRETQYF
-,-,TRBJ1-1,TRBV6-2/TRBV6-3,TGTGCCAGCAGTCTACAGGGAGGGGCTGAAGCTTTCTTT,CASSLQGGAEAFF
TRBD1,few,TRBJ1-1,TRBV18,TGTGCCAGCGCGCCACAGGGGGACACTGAAGCTTTCTTT,CASAPQGDTEAFF
-,few,TRBJ2-2,TRBV7-3,TGTGCCAGCAGCCCGCAGGGGCTCAGCGGGGAGCTGTTTTTT,CASSPQGLSGELFF
-,-,TRBJ1-5,TRBV10-3,TGTGCCATCAGTGAGTCGTGGATTCAGCCCCAGCATTTT,CAISESWIQPQHF
-,many,TRBJ2-3,TRBV14,TGTGCCAGCAGCCAACAGGGACCCTGGGATACGCAGTATTTT,CASSQQGPWDTQYF
-,few,TRBJ1-5,TRBV7-2,TGTGCCAGCAGCTTGGAGGTTGTGAATCAGCCCCAGCATTTT,CASSLEVVNQPQHF
-,-,TRBJ1-4,TRBV3-1,TGTGCCAGCAGCCAAGTCGACAGGCCAGGAGAAAAACTGTTTTTT,CASSQVDRPGEKLFF
TRBD1,few,TRBJ2-6,TRBV7-9,TGTGCCAGCAGCGGAAGGGACAGGGGGAACCCTGGGGCCAACGTCCTGACTTTC,CASSGRDRGNPGANVLTF
TRBD1,few,TRBJ1-3,TRBV5-1,TGCGCCAGCAGCTTGATGACAGGGGGCAAGGGAAACACCATATATTTT,CASSLMTGGKGNTIYF
-,-,TRBJ1-2,TRBV5-4,TGTGCCAGCAGCTTGGCCCCAGGGTCCTATGGCTACACCTTC,CASSLAPGSYGYTF
-,-,TRBJ2-6,TRBV7-6,TGTGCCAGCAGCTTAGCAGGCCCTGGGGCCAACGTCCTGACTTTC,CASSLAGPGANVLTF
TRBD1,-,TRBJ1-2,TRBV25-1,TGTGCCAGCAGCCAATCGACAGGGGTACATGGCTACACCTTC,CASSQSTGVHGYTF